This entry is about one T cell receptor (beta chain). The antigen is undetermined. The sample is drawn from a study of identifying expanded T cells in peripheral blood. Study-level findings and limits: Two-week clone count variance significantly increased as total template count grew. About 1.3 clones differed between technical replicates, versus approximately 17 and 20 over time.

Healthy donors had no documented immune events, such as infections, while sampled. The CDR3 has 13 residues. Trimming took 2 bases from V and 3 from J, leaving 7 bases between them. The germline V gene has CDR1 MDHEN and CDR2 SYDVKM. The data were produced by immunoSEQ multiplex PCR, yet TCRdb's version contains in-frame clones alone and is incomplete. The sample lists around 70,000 clones, roughly 90% occurring once. The sequence was collected from a person between 18 and 75 years old in good health. The V and J genes are TRBV28 and TRBJ1-2, with D unclear. Sequencing input: blood. CDR3 protein: CASSLSSYYGYTF. The CDR3 bases are TGTGCCAGCAGTTTAAGCTCCTACTATGGCTACACCTTC.